Listed below are T cell receptor beta chains from one sample, sequenced in a study of T cells after yellow fever vaccination. TCRdb itself ran the 5' RACE reads through MiXCR, one entry per CDR3 protein. The sample records about 210,000 distinct CDR3 sequences, around 3.1% being singletons. The source was CD4+ T cells sorted from PBMCs, collected 10 days after the yellow fever booster vaccination. Receptor source: a man aged 18 to 29 who received the YFV17D yellow fever vaccine. The conserved cysteine and the conserved F or W are not part of the CDR3 here. Fields, in order: J gene, V gene, CDR3 protein.

>TRBJ1-6|TRBV10-2
ASGRGLDSPLH
>TRBJ1-1|TRBV5-1
ASGTGANTEAF
>TRBJ1-1|TRBV10-3
AISGLSEDTEAF
>TRBJ2-3|TRBV5-4
ASSLGLAGGRDTQY
>TRBJ2-1|TRBV5-6
ASSLPVGIDNEQF
>TRBJ1-4|TRBV10-3
AIRGDRGSTNEKLF
>TRBJ2-7|TRBV4-1
ASSQDRVDYEQY
>TRBJ2-1|TRBV4-2
ASSQGWTGGDEQF
>TRBJ1-4|TRBV11-2
ASSLYQGPNEKLF
>TRBJ1-1|TRBV20-1
SSRGHPNTEAF
>TRBJ1-4|TRBV4-3
ASSQEWGKLF
>TRBJ1-1|TRBV20-1
SASSHRGGTEAF
>TRBJ2-2|TRBV12-3/TRBV12-4
ASSSAAGELF
>TRBJ1-5|TRBV5-4
ASSPGEGSNQPQH
>TRBJ1-5|TRBV7-2
ASSHSYSNQPQH
>TRBJ1-1|TRBV4-2
ASSRGSGGNTEAF
>TRBJ2-5|TRBV5-1
ASSRGEVVVETQY
>TRBJ2-5|TRBV7-9
ASSSPVRETQY
>TRBJ2-3|TRBV7-3
ASSFFRAQY
>TRBJ1-5|TRBV18
ASSPPTGGNGPQH
>TRBJ1-2|TRBV18
ASSIGTGIDGYT
>TRBJ1-1|TRBV20-1
SAPGAGATEAF